Given below is one TCR beta chain in context. No antigen is known for it. This entry comes from a study of T cell responses to AZD1222 COVID-19 vaccine. Study-level findings and limits: Recipients of two AZD1222 doses showed rising Spike-specific TCR breadth and depth. Spike as a whole was targeted by vaccine-associated CD4 TCRs, dominant at 160-218 and 743-854.

Assay: immunoSEQ multiplex PCR; the TCRdb copy retains only in-frame clones and omits some. This sample has 150,000 to 160,000 clones, with roughly nine tenths found just once. The CDR3 totals 18 residues. CDR1 KGHSH and CDR2 LQKENI come from the germline V gene. V was pared by 2 bases and J by 0 bases, with 17 bases between. This chain connects TRBV18 to TRBJ1-3; the D gene is possibly TRBD1 (6 bases). The TCR comes from an adult who had recovered from COVID-19. The starting material was peripheral blood, obtained after recovery from COVID-19. CDR3 coding DNA: TGTGCCAGCTCACCAGTAGGACAGACCGGACTCTCTGGAAACACCATATATTTT. It codes for CASSPVGQTGLSGNTIYF.